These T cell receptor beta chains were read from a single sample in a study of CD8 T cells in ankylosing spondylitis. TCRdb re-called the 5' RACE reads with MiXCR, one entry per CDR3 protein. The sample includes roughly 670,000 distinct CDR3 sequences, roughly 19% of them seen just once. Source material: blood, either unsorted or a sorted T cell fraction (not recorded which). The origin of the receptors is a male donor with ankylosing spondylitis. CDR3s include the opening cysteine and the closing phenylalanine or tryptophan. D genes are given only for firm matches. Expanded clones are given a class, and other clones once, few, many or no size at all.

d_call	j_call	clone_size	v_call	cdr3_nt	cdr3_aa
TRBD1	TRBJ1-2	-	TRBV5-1	TGCGCCAGCAGTCTCTTCCCCCCGGGACAGGCTGTTTCGAACGGCTACACCTTC	CASSLFPPGQAVSNGYTF
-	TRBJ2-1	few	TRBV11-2	TGTGCCAGCAGCCTACTAGCCATCAATGAGCAGTTCTTC	CASSLLAINEQFF
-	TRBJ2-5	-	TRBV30	TGTGCCTGGAGTGTAAGCCAGGGTAATCTAGAGACCCAGTACTTC	CAWSVSQGNLETQYF
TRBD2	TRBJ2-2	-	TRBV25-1	TGTGCCAGCAGTGAGTCGAGCGGGAGAATCGGGGAGCTGTTTTTT	CASSESSGRIGELFF
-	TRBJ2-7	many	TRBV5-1	TGCGCCAGCAGCTTGGTTGGCAGGGGAAGCTACGAGCAGTACTTC	CASSLVGRGSYEQYF
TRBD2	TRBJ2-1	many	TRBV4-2	TGTGCCAGCAGCCAAGTGATAGCGGGAGGGGGTCCCTGGGCCTACAATGAGCAGTTCTTC	CASSQVIAGGGPWAYNEQFF
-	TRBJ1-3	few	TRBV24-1	TGTGCCACCAGTGAAAGCAGGGAGAGGGCTGGAAACACCATATATTTT	CATSESRERAGNTIYF
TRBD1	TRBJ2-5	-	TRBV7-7	TGTGCTAGCCGAAAAACGGGGACAGGGAGGGATGAGACCCAGTACTTC	CASRKTGTGRDETQYF
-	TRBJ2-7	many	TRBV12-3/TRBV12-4	TGTGCCAGCAGTTTCAGAGACGAGCAGTACTTC	CASSFRDEQYF
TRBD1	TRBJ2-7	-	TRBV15	TGTGCCACCAGCAGAGGGGAGGGACAGGGAGGGCGCGAGCAGTACTTC	CATSRGEGQGGREQYF
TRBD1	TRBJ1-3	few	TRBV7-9	TGTGCCAGCAGCGGGCAGGGGGCTGGAAACACCATATATTTT	CASSGQGAGNTIYF
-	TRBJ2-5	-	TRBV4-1	TGCGCCAGCAGCCAGGGCAGGGTGATGATAGAGACCCAGTACTTC	CASSQGRVMIETQYF
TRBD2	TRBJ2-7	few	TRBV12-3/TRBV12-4	TGTGCCAGCAGTAACCTGGGACTAGCGGGAAAAGGCGACGAGCAGTACTTC	CASSNLGLAGKGDEQYF
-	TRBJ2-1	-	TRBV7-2	TGTGCCAGCAGCCCCGGATATTACAATGAGCAGTTCTTC	CASSPGYYNEQFF
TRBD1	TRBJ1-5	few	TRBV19	TGTGCCAGTACAGGGGGCTATCAGCCCCAGCATTTT	CASTGGYQPQHF
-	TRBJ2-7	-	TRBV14	TGTGCCAGCAGCCAAACCGCCAGCTCCTACGAGCAGTACTTC	CASSQTASSYEQYF
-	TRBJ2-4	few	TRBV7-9	TGTGCCAGCAGCTCCCAGGGAGCCAAAAACATTCAGTACTTC	CASSSQGAKNIQYF
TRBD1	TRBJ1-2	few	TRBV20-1	TGCAGTGCTGGACAGGGGACAGACTATGGCTACACCTTC	CSAGQGTDYGYTF
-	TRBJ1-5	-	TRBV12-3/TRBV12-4	TGTGCCAGCAGTTCTTGGACAGAAAATCAGCCCCAGCATTTT	CASSSWTENQPQHF
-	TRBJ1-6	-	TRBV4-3	TGCGCCAGCAGCCAAGATAAAGGACAATCACCCCTCCACTTT	CASSQDKGQSPLHF
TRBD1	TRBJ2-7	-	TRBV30	TGTGCCTGGAGCTCGAGAGGGGGCACGTACGAGCAGTACTTC	CAWSSRGGTYEQYF
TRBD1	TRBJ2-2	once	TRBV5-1	TGCGCCAGCACCGTACAGGGGCTTTTTAACACCGGGGAGCTGTTTTTT	CASTVQGLFNTGELFF
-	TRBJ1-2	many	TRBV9	TGTGCCAGCAGCGTAGTAGATGCTACCTATGGCTACACCTTC	CASSVVDATYGYTF
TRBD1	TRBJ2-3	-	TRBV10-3	TGTGCCATCAGTGAGCGGGACAGGTCTACAGATACGCAGTATTTT	CAISERDRSTDTQYF
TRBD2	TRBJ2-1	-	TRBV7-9	TGTGCCAGCAGTCGACTAGCGGGAGGGAAATACAATGAGCAGTTCTTC	CASSRLAGGKYNEQFF
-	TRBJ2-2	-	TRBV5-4	TGTGCCAGCAGCATCCAAGACCAGGCCGGCGGCGGGGAGCTGTTTTTT	CASSIQDQAGGGELFF
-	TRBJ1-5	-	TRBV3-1	TGTGCCAGCAGCCAAGATTATCCGGGGAATCAGCCCCAGCATTTT	CASSQDYPGNQPQHF
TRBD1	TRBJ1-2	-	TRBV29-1	TGCAGCGTTGAAGAGTTCCCCGGGACAGGGGGCCCCTATGGCTACACCTTC	CSVEEFPGTGGPYGYTF
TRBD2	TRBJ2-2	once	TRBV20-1	TGCAGTGCTCCGGGGACTAGCGGGACCCGCGGCGGGGAGCTGTTTTTT	CSAPGTSGTRGGELFF
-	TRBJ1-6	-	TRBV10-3	TGTGCCATCAGTGAAGGGGGTGGCACCTATAATTCACCCCTCCACTTT	CAISEGGGTYNSPLHF
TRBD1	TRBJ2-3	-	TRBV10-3	TGTGCCATCAGTGAAGGACAGGGCACGGATACGCAGTATTTT	CAISEGQGTDTQYF
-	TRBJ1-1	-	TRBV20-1	TGCAGTGCTAGAGATCAAGGAGGGAACATTGAAGCTTTCTTT	CSARDQGGNIEAFF
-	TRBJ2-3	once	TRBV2	TGTGCCAGCTTCATCGGGGGCAGCACAGATACGCAGTATTTT	CASFIGGSTDTQYF
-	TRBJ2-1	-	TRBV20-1	TGCAGTGCTAAGAGAGGGGGGGCGTACAATGAGCAGTTCTTC	CSAKRGGAYNEQFF
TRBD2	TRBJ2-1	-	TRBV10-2	TGCGCCAGCAGTGAGAGACTAGCGGGGGGCAGCTATAACAATGAGCAGTTCTTC	CASSERLAGGSYNNEQFF
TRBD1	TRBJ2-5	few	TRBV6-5	TGTGCCAGCAGTTCTCCCGGACAGGGGGCAGGGGAGACCCAGTACTTC	CASSSPGQGAGETQYF
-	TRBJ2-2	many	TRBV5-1	TGCGCCAGCAGCTTGTATGTGGAACTGAACACCGGGGAGCTGTTTTTT	CASSLYVELNTGELFF
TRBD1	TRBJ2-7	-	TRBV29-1	TGCAGCGCGGCCGTGGGACAGGGCTACGACGAGCAGTACTTC	CSAAVGQGYDEQYF
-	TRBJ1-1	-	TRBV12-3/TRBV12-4	TGTGCCAGCAGTACACCCCTGAACACTGAAGCTTTCTTT	CASSTPLNTEAFF
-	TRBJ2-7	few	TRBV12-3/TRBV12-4	TGTGCCAGCAGTACCCCAAACTACGAGCAGTACTTC	CASSTPNYEQYF
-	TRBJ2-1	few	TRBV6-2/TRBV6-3	TGTGCCAGCAGTAGGGGAACTAATGAGCAGTTCTTC	CASSRGTNEQFF